A single sample gave rise to the 4 T cell receptor beta chains below, sequenced in a study of T-cell reconstitution after alpha-beta-depleted transplantation in children. The TCRbeta library incorporated unique molecular identifiers. TCRdb re-analysed the PCR reads in MiXCR, keeping a single row per CDR3 protein. This sample has some 390,000 distinct CDR3 sequences, with about a fifth found just once. The sample here was PBMCs from the stem cell graft donor, taken from the stem cell graft. Receptors originate from a human donor who donated a stem cell graft to a child with acute myeloid leukemia.

The table lists this clonotype with many counts. The V and J genes are TRBV27 and TRBJ2-7; perhaps D is TRBD1 or TRBD2 (6 bases each). Trimming cost V 5 bases and J 3 bases, with 14 bases left between them. This CDR3 region has 14 residues. Germline assignment: CDR1 MNHEY and CDR2 SMNVEV (reference sequence). CDR3: CASSADRRGYEQYF. CDR3 bases: TGTGCCAGCAGTGCCGACAGGAGGGGCTACGAGCAGTACTTC.

In its sample, this clonotype was seen a few times. The genes are TRBV12-3 or TRBV12-4 and TRBJ2-2, with D perhaps TRBD2 (5 bases). The CDR3 has 12 amino acids. Trimming left V 5 bases short and J 11 bases short, with 12 bases between. The chain's CDR3 is CASSGGLLELFF. The CDR3 DNA follows: TGTGCCAGCAGTGGCGGACTGTTAGAGCTGTTTTTT.

This clonotype turned up a few times. The gene calls are TRBV12-3 or TRBV12-4 and TRBJ2-3, with TRBD2 matching 13 bases. The CDR3 is 16 amino acids. V lost 5 bases to trimming and J lost 5 bases; unmatched junction nucleotides: 7. The CDR3 DNA is TGTGCCAGCAGTCCAACCGGGACTAGCGGGATAGATACGCAGTATTTT. This gives the protein CASSPTGTSGIDTQYF.

This clonotype was picked up many times. The V call is TRBV10-3, the J call TRBJ2-7; no clear D gene. The CDR3 covers 11 residues. The V gene lost 5 bases and the J gene lost 2 bases, with 4 bases spanning the gap. Germline-derived CDR1 and CDR2 are ENHRY and SYGVKD. Written as DNA, the CDR3 is TGTGCCATCAGTTCGACCTACGAGCAGTACTTC. This translates into CAISSTYEQYF.